The 21 T cell receptor beta chains presented below share a single source sample, sequenced in a study of radiotherapy plus CTLA-4 blockade in lung cancer. Some clones are missing from TCRdb's copy, which holds only in-frame ones; the method was immunoSEQ multiplex PCR. The sample lists around 80,000 clones, roughly four fifths occurring once. This material consisted of peripheral blood, taken from a patient treated with radiotherapy plus ipilimumab. Every receptor here comes from a human donor with non-small cell lung cancer who had stable disease on radiotherapy plus ipilimumab.

This clone has only a few counts. The chain has TRBV7-9 and TRBJ2-7, with 11 bases identical to TRBD2. The CDR3 extends over 14 amino acids. The V segment lost 5 bases and the J segment 1 base; nucleotides outside the gene matches: 1. CDR1 and CDR2 from the germline V gene are SEHNR and FQNEAQ (reference sequence). CDR3: CASSGTSGSYEQYF. The CDR3 DNA reads as TGTGCCAGCAGCGGGACTAGCGGTTCCTACGAGCAGTACTTC.

The gene calls are TRBV18 and TRBJ2-6; D is uncertain. The CDR3 totals 14 residues. Trimming removed 5 bases from V and 0 bases from J, with 5 bases in between. Per the germline V gene, CDR1 is KGHSH and CDR2 is LQKENI. CDR3 amino acids: CASSVDSGANVLTF. DNA for the CDR3: TGTGCCAGCTCAGTCGACTCTGGGGCCAACGTCCTGACTTTC.

The J gene is TRBJ1-6, the V gene TRBV30; D is uncertain. Germline CDR1 GTSNPN, CDR2 SVGIG (reference sequence). Trimming pared 4 bases from V and 8 bases from J, leaving 12 bases between. This CDR3 spans 13 amino acids. CDR3: CAWKGQVDSPLHF. CDR3 bases: TGTGCCTGGAAAGGTCAGGTTGATTCACCCCTCCACTTT.

The chain combines TRBV29-1 with TRBJ1-5; D gene uncertain. The CDR3 contains 14 residues. V lost 7 bases, J lost 2 bases, and 15 bases lay in between. From germline, CDR1 is SQVTM and CDR2 ANQGSEA. CDR3 sequence reads: CSAREGRGNQPQHF. The CDR3 region has the DNA TGCAGCGCCCGGGAGGGTCGCGGCAATCAGCCCCAGCATTTT. Together with reference TRBV29-1 and TRBJ1-5, the CDR3 gives the full variable domain: SAVISQKPSRDICQRGTSLTIQCQVDSQVTMMFWYRQQPGQSLTLIATANQGSEATYESGFVIDKFPISRPNLTFSTLTVSNMSPEDSSIYLCSAREGRGNQPQHFGDGTRLSIL.

This clone was counted between two and nine times. This chain joins TRBV15 and TRBJ2-1, with 14 positions matching TRBD2. The CDR3 runs to 16 residues. Losses at the gene ends were 5 bases for V and 1 base for J; bases not matched to a gene: 1. The V gene's germline CDR1 is LNHNV and CDR2 YYDKDF (reference sequence). CDR3 nucleotide sequence: TGTGCCACCAGCTGGACTAGCGGGGGGTCCTACAATGAGCAGTTCTTC. As protein: CATSWTSGGSYNEQFF. Full variable domain (remainder filled in from reference TRBV15 and TRBJ2-1): DAMVIQNPRYQVTQFGKPVTLSCSQTLNHNVMYWYQQKSSQAPKLLFHYYDKDFNNEADTPDNFQSRRPNTSFCFLDIRSPGLGDTAMYLCATSWTSGGSYNEQFFGPGTRLTVL.

This clone occurred a few times. The chain has TRBV6-5 and TRBJ1-6; a weak D match, TRBD1 (6 bases). Per germline, CDR1 MNHEY and CDR2 SVGAGI. V lost 2 bases to trimming and J lost 6 bases, with 11 bases between them. CDR3 length: 15 amino acids. The CDR3 protein is CASSYRDIPNSPLHF. In DNA, the CDR3 is TGTGCCAGCAGTTACCGGGACATCCCTAATTCACCCCTCCACTTT.

The chain has TRBV9 and TRBJ1-1; D is perhaps TRBD1 (5 bases). V was cut by 4 bases and J by 3 bases, with 13 bases left in between. This CDR3 comprises 14 residues. Germline CDR1 reads SGDLS; CDR2 reads YYNGEE. The CDR3 region is CASSPAGGYTEAFF. The CDR3, as DNA: TGTGCCAGCAGCCCAGCGGGGGGTTACACTGAAGCTTTCTTT.

The chain is built from TRBV18 and TRBJ2-1, with a weak D call TRBD2 (6 bases). In germline, CDR1 is KGHSH, CDR2 LQKENI. V shed 3 bases and J shed 7 bases, with 10 bases lying between them. The CDR3 spans 13 residues. The DNA of the CDR3 is TGTGCCAGCTCACCGGGAGGAGGGAATGAGCAGTTCTTC. It is translated as CASSPGGGNEQFF.

The CDR3 loop is CASRVPGQGTDTQYF. For the CDR3, the DNA is TGTGCCAGCAGGGTACCGGGACAGGGGACCGATACGCAGTATTTT. The chain uses TRBV2 and TRBJ2-3; TRBD1 aligns across 10 bases. V shed 6 bases and J 6 bases; nucleotides not matched to a gene: 9. CDR3 length: 15 amino acids. Germline lookup yields CDR1 SNHLY and CDR2 FYNNEI.

The chain carries TRBV5-1 and TRBJ1-1; D gene ambiguous. This CDR3 is 13 amino acids long. V was clipped by 2 bases and J by 5 bases, with 10 bases between them. Germline loops: CDR1 SGHRS, CDR2 YFSETQ. CDR3 protein: CASSFGPRTEAFF. CDR3 coding DNA: TGCGCCAGCAGCTTTGGACCGAGGACTGAAGCTTTCTTT.

The chain links TRBV7-3 to TRBJ1-4; a weak D match, TRBD1 (6 bases). Germline CDR1 reads SGHTA; CDR2 reads FQGTGA. There are 15 residues in the CDR3. Trimming removed 4 bases from V and 0 bases from J, with 9 bases in between. The CDR3 region is CASSSYRATNEKLFF. CDR3 coding DNA: TGTGCCAGCAGCTCATACAGGGCAACTAATGAAAAACTGTTTTTT.

This clone has a handful of counts. The chain uses TRBV7-4 and TRBJ2-7, with 12 bases identical to TRBD2. The CDR3 totals 16 residues. V was pared by 5 bases and J by 0 bases, with 5 bases of the junction left unmatched. Germline CDR1 and CDR2: SGHVT and SQSDAQ. CDR3 amino acids: CASSGQTSGSSYEQYF. DNA for the CDR3: TGTGCCAGCAGCGGACAGACTAGCGGGAGCTCCTACGAGCAGTACTTC.

This rearrangement joins TRBV7-6 to TRBJ1-1; D not resolved. Per the germline V gene, CDR1 is SGHVS and CDR2 is FNYEAQ. Trimming shortened V by 0 bases and J by 1 base, and 6 bases separated the two germline ends. CDR3 length: 14 amino acids. The CDR3 DNA reads TGTGCCAGCAGCTTAGCTGCAGAGAACACTGAAGCTTTCTTT. It yields the protein CASSLAAENTEAFF.

V is TRBV6-6 and J is TRBJ1-2; 7 bases match TRBD1. This CDR3 region has 14 residues. V trimming: 6 bases; J trimming: 3 bases; junction bases outside the gene matches: 7. Germline V gene lookup returns CDR1 MNHNY and CDR2 SVGAGI (reference sequence). CDR3 sequence (DNA): TGTGCCAGCAGACCTACAGGGGCGGACTATGGCTACACCTTC. It specifies CASRPTGADYGYTF.

The rearrangement links TRBV9 to TRBJ2-5; D possibly corresponds to TRBD2 (5 bases). The CDR3 is made up of 14 amino acids. Germline CDR1 and CDR2: SGDLS and YYNGEE. Deletions cut 4 bases from V and 7 bases from J, with 17 bases between. The CDR3 sequence is CASSPSGERVTQYF. The DNA for the CDR3 is TGTGCCAGCAGCCCCTCCGGGGAAAGGGTGACCCAGTACTTC.

The chain links TRBV28 to TRBJ1-1; possible D gene TRBD1, 6 bases. This CDR3 is built from 15 residues. Germline V gene data show CDR1 as MDHEN and CDR2 as SYDVKM. Between the trimmed V and J ends, which lost 6 bases and 5 bases, there was a span of 19 bases. The CDR3 loop is CASSQLGAVGTEAFF. CDR3 in DNA: TGTGCCAGCAGCCAACTGGGGGCAGTCGGAACTGAAGCTTTCTTT.

This chain uses TRBV10-3 with TRBJ2-7; the match to TRBD2 covers 15 bases. V lost 6 bases to trimming and J lost 3 bases; unmatched junction nucleotides: 0. The CDR3 sequence is 14 residues long. The germline V gene encodes CDR1 ENHRY and CDR2 SYGVKD. The CDR3 loop reads CAIRGLAGGYEQYF. As DNA, the CDR3 is TGTGCCATCAGGGGACTAGCGGGGGGCTACGAGCAGTACTTC.

As DNA, the CDR3 is TGTGCCAGCAGTTTGGGTCTAGCGAGGATCCAAGAGACCCAGTACTTC. Translated, it gives CASSLGLARIQETQYF. The rearrangement joins TRBV28 to TRBJ2-5, with D perhaps TRBD2 (6 bases). Germline CDR1 and CDR2: MDHEN and SYDVKM. The CDR3 totals 16 residues. Trimming took 3 bases from V and 1 from J, leaving 15 bases between them.

This clone was counted between two and nine times. The J gene is TRBJ1-4, the V gene TRBV5-5, with D unresolved. Trimming took 6 bases from V and 6 from J, leaving 12 bases between them. Germline V CDR1 and CDR2: SGHKS, YYEKEE (reference sequence). This CDR3 is built from 13 residues. CDR3 DNA: TGTGCCAGCACCCTGAGGTTAGATGAAAAACTGTTTTTT. Amino acid sequence: CASTLRLDEKLFF.

The V call is TRBV11-2, the J call TRBJ2-3; TRBD1 or TRBD2 may be the D gene (5 bases each). The CDR3 is 17 residues long. Germline V lookup: CDR1 SGHAT, CDR2 FQNNGV. The germline V and J ends were trimmed by 0 bases and 6 bases, with 19 bases remaining between them. The CDR3 DNA reads as TGTGCCAGCAGCTTAGATCTAGGGATTCCGGGGCGGGATACGCAGTATTTT. Translating gives CASSLDLGIPGRDTQYF.

The V call is TRBV9, the J call TRBJ2-7, with D uncertain. With 3 bases removed from V and 2 bases from J, the gap between germline ends came to 6 bases. CDR1 and CDR2 (germline): SGDLS, YYNGEE. The length of the CDR3 is 12 residues. CDR3 in amino acids: CASSAGTYEQYF. CDR3 in DNA: TGTGCCAGCAGCGCGGGCACCTACGAGCAGTACTTC.